A single sample gave rise to the 10 T cell receptor beta chains below, sequenced in a study of T cells in Graves' hyperthyroidism and ophthalmopathy. RNA transcripts served as the template for amplifying TCR beta CDR3 regions. TCR CDR3 regions were first amplified by RT-PCR with HTBI primers. One entry per CDR3 protein results from TCRdb running MiXCR on the multiplex PCR reads. The sample records over 700,000 distinct CDR3 sequences, roughly a sixth being singletons. Material: blood. The receptors shown here come from a woman in her forties or fifties with Graves' hyperthyroidism that later progressed to Graves' ophthalmopathy.

The J gene is TRBJ2-3, the V gene TRBV7-9; 10 positions agree with TRBD2. CDR3 length: 15 amino acids. Trimming removed 3 bases from V and 5 bases from J; junction bases left unmatched: 5. Per germline, CDR1 SEHNR and CDR2 FQNEAQ (reference sequence). Written as DNA, the CDR3 is TGTGCCAGCAGCTTGTTCAGCGGGGGGGTAGATACGCAGTATTTT. Amino acid sequence: CASSLFSGGVDTQYF.

This clonotype has more than one count but fewer than ten. CDR3: CSARVGRAGGEKLFF. In DNA, the CDR3 is TGCAGTGCTAGAGTTGGCAGGGCCGGCGGTGAAAAACTGTTTTTT. The chain has TRBV20-1 and TRBJ1-4; D perhaps matches TRBD1 (5 bases). This CDR3 comprises 15 residues. Germline assignment: CDR1 DFQATT and CDR2 SNEGSKA (reference sequence). V lost 1 base and J lost 7, with 16 bases in between.

This clonotype showed up just a few times. CDR3 loop: CASSLVLGQEAYEQYF. CDR3 DNA: TGTGCCAGCAGCTTAGTGCTGGGACAGGAGGCCTACGAGCAGTACTTC. The chain carries TRBV7-9 and TRBJ2-7, with 8 bases lining up with TRBD1. The CDR3 covers 16 residues. The ends lost 1 base at V and 2 bases at J; junction bases unmatched: 7. The V gene's germline CDR1 is SEHNR and CDR2 FQNEAQ (reference sequence).

The table lists this clonotype with many counts. The chain combines TRBV3-1 with TRBJ2-4; D is ambiguous. Germline assignment: CDR1 LGHDT and CDR2 YNNKEL (reference sequence). The CDR3 is made up of 13 amino acids. V lost 8 bases to trimming and J lost 7 bases, with 15 bases between them. The CDR3 here is CASSYTAENIQYF. The DNA of the CDR3 is TGTGCCAGCTCCTACACCGCGGAGAACATTCAGTACTTC.

This clonotype has a count of ten or more. V usage is TRBV30 and J usage is TRBJ1-2; 8 bases line up with TRBD1. The junction had 6 bases not matched to a gene; V was cut back by 2 bases and J by 4 bases. The CDR3 loop spans 14 amino acids. Germline V lookup: CDR1 GTSNPN, CDR2 SVGIG (reference sequence). The CDR3: CAWSLDRGGYGYTF. In DNA, the CDR3 is TGTGCCTGGAGTCTCGACAGGGGAGGCTATGGCTACACCTTC.

This clonotype was observed a handful of times. The chain uses TRBV4-2 and TRBJ1-5, with no clear D. V shed 1 base and J shed 0 bases, with 13 bases lying between them. Germline V gene sequence: CDR1 LGHNA, CDR2 YNFKEQ. There are 17 residues in the CDR3. In nucleotides, the CDR3 is TGTGCCAGCAGCCAAGCCCATTATAGTTATAGCAATCAGCCCCAGCATTTT. It yields the protein CASSQAHYSYSNQPQHF.

There are a few counts of this clonotype. V gene TRBV6-5 combines with J gene TRBJ1-1, with 9 positions matching TRBD1. The CDR3 extends over 14 amino acids. V shed 2 bases, J shed 6 bases, and the junction held 4 bases outside the gene matches. In germline, CDR1 is MNHEY, CDR2 SVGAGI. CDR3 coding DNA: TGTGCCAGCAGTTACGGGACAGGGTTTTCTGAAGCTTTCTTT. It is translated as CASSYGTGFSEAFF.

This clonotype occurred a few times. The gene calls are TRBV10-1 and TRBJ1-4; D is unresolved. Trimming took 0 bases from V and 8 from J, leaving 10 bases between them. CDR1 and CDR2 from the germline V gene are WNHNN and SYGVQD (reference sequence). The CDR3 runs 14 residues. The chain's CDR3 is CASSESAVGEKLFF. The CDR3 DNA reads TGCGCCAGCAGTGAGTCGGCAGTAGGAGAAAAACTGTTTTTT.

This clonotype was observed a few times. This rearrangement joins TRBV4-1 to TRBJ1-5, with TRBD1 matching 8 bases. The CDR3 totals 15 residues. Trimming took 3 bases from V and 3 from J; bases not matched to a gene: 4. Germline loops: CDR1 MGHRA, CDR2 YSYEKL. The CDR3 coding sequence is TGCGCCAGCAGCCACCTGGACAGGGACAATCAGCCCCAGCATTTT. This encodes CASSHLDRDNQPQHF.

This clonotype has a handful of counts. The genes are TRBV10-3 and TRBJ1-1, with D possibly matching TRBD1 (6 bases). The CDR3 spans 16 residues. Germline CDR1 ENHRY, CDR2 SYGVKD. Trimming pared 6 bases from V and 3 bases from J, leaving 20 bases between. CDR3 DNA sequence: TGTGCCATCAGGGAAAGAACCCAGGGGACCGACACTGAAGCTTTCTTT. It translates to CAIRERTQGTDTEAFF.